The 20 T cell receptor beta chains below come from one sample, sequenced in a study of blood T cell repertoires in COVID-19. Sequenced by immunoSEQ multiplex PCR; TCRdb stores in-frame clones only, minus some. The table lists about 340,000 clones, 75% to 90% of them singletons. Sequencing was done on a sample of peripheral blood. The receptors originated from a woman aged 60-70 years with COVID-19, enrolled during active disease.

J is TRBJ1-2 and V is TRBV7-9; D possibly corresponds to TRBD1 (5 bases). V lost 6 bases, J lost 3 bases, and 17 bases lay in between. CDR1 SEHNR and CDR2 FQNEAQ come from the germline V gene (reference sequence). The CDR3 length is 15 residues. CDR3 bases: TGTGCCAGCAGTTCCGGGGGGGAGTCGGACTATGGCTACACCTTC. This gives the protein CASSSGGESDYGYTF.

A remark on this clone: The sample has other DNA sequences that encode this CDR3 too. The V and J genes are TRBV18 and TRBJ2-7, with D maybe TRBD1 (5 bases). Germline CDR1 KGHSH, CDR2 LQKENI. Trimming stripped 6 bases from V and 0 bases from J, with 12 bases between. The CDR3 contains 14 residues. In nucleotides, the CDR3 is TGTGCCAGCTCCCCAACAGGAACCTCCTACGAGCAGTACTTC. Its translation is CASSPTGTSYEQYF.

V gene TRBV7-2 combines with J gene TRBJ1-2; no definite D call. Between the trimmed V and J ends, which lost 2 bases and 4 bases, there was a span of 14 bases. The CDR3 runs to 15 residues. Germline CDR1 is SGHTA and CDR2 is FQGNSA. The CDR3 bases are TGTGCCAGCAGCTTATTCCTACAGCTTCTCTATGGCTACACCTTC. Protein product: CASSLFLQLLYGYTF.

This chain uses TRBV5-4 with TRBJ2-3; possibly TRBD2 for D (6 bases). Germline V lookup: CDR1 SGHNT, CDR2 YYREEE (reference sequence). The ends were cut back, 4 bases at V and 4 bases at J, with 16 bases in the middle. This CDR3 has 15 amino acids. Here the CDR3 reads CASSLVGRGADTQYF. Written as DNA, the CDR3 is TGTGCCAGCAGCCTAGTTGGGCGCGGGGCAGATACGCAGTATTTT.

The chain joins TRBV18 to TRBJ2-7; TRBD1 aligns across 12 bases. The germline V gene has CDR1 KGHSH and CDR2 LQKENI. Trimming at V came to 6 bases and at J to 6 bases, leaving 9 bases not matched to a gene. The CDR3 runs 15 residues. The CDR3 spells CASSTTGTGGFEQYF. The CDR3 nucleotides are TGTGCCAGCTCTACAACCGGGACAGGGGGCTTCGAGCAGTACTTC.

The rearrangement joins TRBV13 to TRBJ2-7; D may be TRBD2 (5 bases). The V and J ends lost 3 bases and 2 bases respectively, with 11 bases between them. The CDR3 is 14 amino acids. CDR1 is PRHDT and CDR2 is FYEKMQ in the germline V gene (reference sequence). DNA of the CDR3: TGTGCCAGCAGCTTTGGAGGATCCACCTACGAGCAGTACTTC. Protein product: CASSFGGSTYEQYF.

The chain links TRBV7-2 to TRBJ1-5, with TRBD1 matching over 7 bases. The V gene's germline CDR1 is SGHTA and CDR2 FQGNSA. CDR3 length: 16 amino acids. The trim removed 2 bases at V and 0 bases at J, leaving 4 bases unmatched. The CDR3 DNA reads as TGTGCCAGCAGCTTAAAGACAGGGTATAGCAATCAGCCCCAGCATTTT. It yields the protein CASSLKTGYSNQPQHF.

This chain links TRBV5-1 with TRBJ2-7; 9 bases agree with TRBD1. Germline assignment: CDR1 SGHRS and CDR2 YFSETQ. This CDR3 contains 14 residues. Trimming removed 2 bases from V and 4 bases from J; junction bases left unmatched: 4. The CDR3 protein is CASSFGTGRYEQYF. DNA of the CDR3: TGCGCCAGCAGCTTCGGGACAGGGAGGTACGAGCAGTACTTC.

This chain links TRBV11-1 with TRBJ2-1, with 10 positions matching TRBD2. CDR3 size: 16 residues. V was pared by 0 bases and J by 8 bases, with 7 bases of the junction left unmatched. Germline CDR1 and CDR2: SGHAT and FQDESV (reference sequence). This chain's CDR3 is CASSLASGGARDEQFF. DNA for the CDR3: TGTGCCAGCAGCTTAGCGAGCGGGGGGGCTAGGGATGAGCAGTTCTTC.

This clone appeared a few times. This chain links TRBV6-2 or TRBV6-3 with TRBJ2-2, with 14 bases fitting TRBD2. Germline V CDR1 and CDR2: MNHEY, SVGEGT. The length of the CDR3 is 18 residues. V was pared by 0 bases and J by 0 bases, with 0 bases of the junction left unmatched. This CDR3 is CASSYSTSGGANTGELFF. The CDR3 DNA reads TGTGCCAGCAGTTACTCGACTAGCGGGGGGGCGAACACCGGGGAGCTGTTTTTT.

This clone was observed once. Other nucleotide sequences in the sample specify the same CDR3. The gene calls are TRBV5-1 and TRBJ2-7; D may be TRBD2 (5 bases). The CDR3 spans 14 residues. Trimming stripped 2 bases from V and 0 bases from J, with 9 bases between. Germline lookup yields CDR1 SGHRS and CDR2 YFSETQ. The DNA for the CDR3 is TGCGCCAGCAGCTTTGGAGGCCTCTCCTACGAGCAGTACTTC. As protein: CASSFGGLSYEQYF.

V gene TRBV4-1 combines with J gene TRBJ1-5; no definite D call. Germline CDR1 reads MGHRA; CDR2 reads YSYEKL. This CDR3 spans 14 amino acids. Trimming cost V 2 bases and J 2 bases, with 7 bases left between them. Written as DNA, the CDR3 is TGCGCCAGCAGCCAATATAGTCGCAATCAGCCCCAGCATTTT. Its translation: CASSQYSRNQPQHF.

This chain links TRBV13 with TRBJ2-7; 9 positions match TRBD1. The J segment lost 5 bases and the V segment lost 4 bases, leaving 6 bases of the junction unmatched. Germline V gives CDR1 PRHDT, CDR2 FYEKMQ (reference sequence). The CDR3 is made up of 14 amino acids. The CDR3 DNA is TGTGCCAGCAGCTCCCGGGACAGGGTCCACGAGCAGTACTTC. This gives the protein CASSSRDRVHEQYF.

The rearrangement uses TRBV6-5 and TRBJ2-5; D is ambiguous. The CDR3 totals 14 residues. Germline V CDR1 and CDR2: MNHEY, SVGAGI. Trimming removed 5 bases at V and 4 bases at J, with 14 bases between. CDR3 in DNA: TGTGCCAGCAGTCTCTATGGTCCCGGAGAGACCCAGTACTTC. It is translated as CASSLYGPGETQYF.

The genes are TRBV12-3 or TRBV12-4 and TRBJ2-2; D possibly corresponds to TRBD1 (6 bases). V lost 2 bases, J lost 6 bases, and 7 bases lay in between. CDR3 length: 13 amino acids. The CDR3 coding sequence is TGTGCCAGCAGTTTAAACAGGGCCGGGGAGCTGTTTTTT. It yields the protein CASSLNRAGELFF.

As regards this clone: The same CDR3 also results from other DNA sequences found in this sample. The J gene is TRBJ1-1, the V gene TRBV7-3, with TRBD1 matching 7 bases. Trimming at V came to 4 bases and at J to 0 bases, leaving 2 bases not matched to a gene. CDR1 and CDR2 (germline): SGHTA, FQGTGA. The CDR3 extends over 14 amino acids. The CDR3, as DNA: TGTGCCAGCAGCTCGGACAGGATGAACACTGAAGCTTTCTTT. Translating it yields CASSSDRMNTEAFF.

The rearrangement uses TRBV6-1 and TRBJ2-1; D is ambiguous. Germline CDR1 MNHNS, CDR2 SASEGT. The CDR3 spans 16 residues. The ends were cut back, 0 bases at V and 3 bases at J, with 12 bases in the middle. This CDR3 reads CASSEASVQIYNEQFF. For the CDR3, the DNA is TGTGCCAGCAGTGAAGCATCTGTACAGATCTACAATGAGCAGTTCTTC.

This chain joins TRBV5-1 and TRBJ2-7, with 8 bases that match TRBD2. Germline values: CDR1 SGHRS, CDR2 YFSETQ. Trimming took 0 bases from V and 0 from J; bases not matched to a gene: 2. This CDR3 contains 15 residues. The DNA for the CDR3 is TGCGCCAGCAGCTTGGGGGGACTAGTCTCCTACGAGCAGTACTTC. Encoded protein: CASSLGGLVSYEQYF.

CDR3 sequence: CASSYSNRVNTEAFF. The CDR3 DNA reads TGTGCCAGCAGTTACAGCAACAGGGTGAACACTGAAGCTTTCTTT. The chain recombines TRBV6-5 with TRBJ1-1; the D gene is possibly TRBD1 (6 bases). Trimming shortened V by 2 bases and J by 0 bases, and 10 bases separated the two germline ends. The CDR3 runs 15 residues. Germline V gene lookup returns CDR1 MNHEY and CDR2 SVGAGI.

The J gene is TRBJ1-1, the V gene TRBV7-3; D remains unclear. Germline-derived CDR1 and CDR2 are SGHTA and FQGTGA. V was clipped by 1 base and J by 11 bases, with 11 bases between them. The length of the CDR3 is 12 residues. The CDR3 loop is CASSLSGGRAFF. As DNA, the CDR3 is TGTGCCAGCAGCTTAAGTGGTGGGAGGGCTTTCTTT.